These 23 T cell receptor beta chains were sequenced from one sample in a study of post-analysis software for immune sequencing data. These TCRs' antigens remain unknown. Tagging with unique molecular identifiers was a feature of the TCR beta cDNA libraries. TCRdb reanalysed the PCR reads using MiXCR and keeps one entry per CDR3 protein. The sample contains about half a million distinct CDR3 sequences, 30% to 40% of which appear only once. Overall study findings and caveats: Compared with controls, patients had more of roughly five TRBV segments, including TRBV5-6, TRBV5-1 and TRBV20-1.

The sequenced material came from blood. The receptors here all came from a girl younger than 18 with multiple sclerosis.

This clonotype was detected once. CDR3 amino acids: CASSFSETSGVNEQFF. For the CDR3, the DNA is TGTGCCAGCAGTTTTTCGGAGACTAGCGGGGTAAATGAGCAGTTCTTC. The V gene is TRBV2, the J gene TRBJ2-1; 11 bases align to TRBD2. Trimming removed 5 bases from V and 7 bases from J; junction bases left unmatched: 10. From germline, CDR1 is SNHLY and CDR2 FYNNEI. The CDR3 is 16 amino acids.

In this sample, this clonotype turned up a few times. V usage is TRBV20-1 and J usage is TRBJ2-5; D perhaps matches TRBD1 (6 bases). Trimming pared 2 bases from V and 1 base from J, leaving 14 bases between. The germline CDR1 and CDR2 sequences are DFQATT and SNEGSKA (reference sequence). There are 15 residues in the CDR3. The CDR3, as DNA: TGCAGTGCTAGAAAAAGGACAGACCGCCAAGAGACCCAGTACTTC. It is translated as CSARKRTDRQETQYF.

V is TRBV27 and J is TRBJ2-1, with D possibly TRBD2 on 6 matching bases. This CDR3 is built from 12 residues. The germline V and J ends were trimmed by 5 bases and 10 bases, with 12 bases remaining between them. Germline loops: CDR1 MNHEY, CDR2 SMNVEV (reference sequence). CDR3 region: CASSPLGLEQFF. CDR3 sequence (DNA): TGTGCCAGCAGTCCCCTTGGACTAGAGCAGTTCTTC.

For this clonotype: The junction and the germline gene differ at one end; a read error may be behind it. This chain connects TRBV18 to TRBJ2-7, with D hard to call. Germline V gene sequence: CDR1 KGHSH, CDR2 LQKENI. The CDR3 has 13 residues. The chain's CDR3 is CVSSPYGTYEQYF. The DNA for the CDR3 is TGTGTCAGCTCACCATACGGAACCTACGAGCAGTACTTC.

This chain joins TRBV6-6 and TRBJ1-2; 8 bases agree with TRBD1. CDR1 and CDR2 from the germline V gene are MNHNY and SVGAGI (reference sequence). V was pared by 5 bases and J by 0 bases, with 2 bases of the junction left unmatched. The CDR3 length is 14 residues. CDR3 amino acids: CASSRTGTNYGYTF. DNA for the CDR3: TGTGCCAGCAGTAGGACAGGGACTAACTATGGCTACACCTTC.

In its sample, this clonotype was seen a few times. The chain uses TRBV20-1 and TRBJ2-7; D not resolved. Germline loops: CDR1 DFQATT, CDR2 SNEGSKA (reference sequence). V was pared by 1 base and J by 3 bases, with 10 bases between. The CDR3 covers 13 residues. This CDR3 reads CSARAESHYEQYF. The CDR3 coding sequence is TGCAGTGCTAGAGCGGAAAGTCACTACGAGCAGTACTTC.

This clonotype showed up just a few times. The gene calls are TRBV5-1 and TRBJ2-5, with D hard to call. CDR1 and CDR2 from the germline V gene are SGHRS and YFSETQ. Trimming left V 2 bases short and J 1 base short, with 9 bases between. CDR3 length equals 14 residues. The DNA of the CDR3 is TGCGCCAGCAGCTTCATCACGGTCCAAGAGACCCAGTACTTC. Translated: CASSFITVQETQYF.

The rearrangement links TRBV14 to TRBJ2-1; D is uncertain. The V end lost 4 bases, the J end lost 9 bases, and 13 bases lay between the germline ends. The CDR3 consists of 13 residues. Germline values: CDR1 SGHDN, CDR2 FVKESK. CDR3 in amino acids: CASSLSYTGEQFF. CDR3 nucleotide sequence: TGTGCCAGCAGCCTCTCTTACACTGGTGAGCAGTTCTTC. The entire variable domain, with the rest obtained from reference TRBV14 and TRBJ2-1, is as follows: EAGVTQFPSHSVIEKGQTVTLRCDPISGHDNLYWYRRVMGKEIKFLLHFVKESKQDESGMPNNRFLAERTGGTYSTLKVQPAELEDSGVYFCASSLSYTGEQFFGPGTRLTVL.

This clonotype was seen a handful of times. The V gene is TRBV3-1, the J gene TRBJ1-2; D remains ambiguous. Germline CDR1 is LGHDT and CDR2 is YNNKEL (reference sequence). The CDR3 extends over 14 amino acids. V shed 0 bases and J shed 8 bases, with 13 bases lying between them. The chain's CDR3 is CASSQDLRSQGYTF. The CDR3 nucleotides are TGTGCCAGCAGCCAAGATCTCAGGAGCCAGGGCTACACCTTC.

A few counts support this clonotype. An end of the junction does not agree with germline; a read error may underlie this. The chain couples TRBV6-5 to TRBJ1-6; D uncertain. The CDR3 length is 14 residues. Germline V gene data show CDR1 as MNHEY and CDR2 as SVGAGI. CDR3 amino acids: CASSFTRTNSPPHF. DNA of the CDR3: TGTGCCAGCAGTTTCACACGCACAAATTCACCCCCCCACTTT.

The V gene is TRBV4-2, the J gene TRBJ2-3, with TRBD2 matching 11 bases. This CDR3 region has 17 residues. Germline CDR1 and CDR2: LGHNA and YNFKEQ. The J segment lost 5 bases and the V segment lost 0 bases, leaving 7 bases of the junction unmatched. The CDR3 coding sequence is TGTGCCAGCAGCCAAGAGATAGCGGGGGGGCCCCTAGATACGCAGTATTTT. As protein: CASSQEIAGGPLDTQYF.

CDR3 sequence (DNA): TGTGCCAGCAGTACCCAGTTTCAGGCAGATACGCAGTATTTT. Protein product: CASSTQFQADTQYF. The V gene is TRBV2, the J gene TRBJ2-3; D gene uncertain. V lost 5 bases and J lost 4, with 13 bases in between. Germline CDR1 and CDR2: SNHLY and FYNNEI. The CDR3 is 14 residues long.

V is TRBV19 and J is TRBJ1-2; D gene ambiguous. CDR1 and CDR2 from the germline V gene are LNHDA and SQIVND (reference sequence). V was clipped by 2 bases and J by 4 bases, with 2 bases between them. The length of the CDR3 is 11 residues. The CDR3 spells CASSIPYGYTF. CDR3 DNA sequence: TGTGCCAGTAGTATACCCTATGGCTACACCTTC.

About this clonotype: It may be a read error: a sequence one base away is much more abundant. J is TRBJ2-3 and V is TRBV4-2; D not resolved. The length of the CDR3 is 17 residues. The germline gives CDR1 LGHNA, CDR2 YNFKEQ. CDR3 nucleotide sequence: TGTGTCAGCAGCCAAGAGAGAAGTAGGATTGGCACAGATACGCAGTATTTT. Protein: CVSSQERSRIGTDTQYF.

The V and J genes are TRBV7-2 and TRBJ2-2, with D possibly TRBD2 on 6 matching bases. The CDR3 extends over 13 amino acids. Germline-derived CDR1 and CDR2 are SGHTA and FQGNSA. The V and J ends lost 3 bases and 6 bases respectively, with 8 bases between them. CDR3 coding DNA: TGTGCCAGCAGCTTTACTAGCTCCGGGGAGCTGTTTTTT. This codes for CASSFTSSGELFF.

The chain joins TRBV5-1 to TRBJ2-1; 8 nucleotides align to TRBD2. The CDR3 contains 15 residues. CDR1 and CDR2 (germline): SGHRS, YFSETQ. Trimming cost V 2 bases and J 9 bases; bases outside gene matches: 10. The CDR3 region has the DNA TGCGCCAGCAGCTTTGGCGGGGGGACGTTCGGTGAGCAGTTCTTC. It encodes CASSFGGGTFGEQFF.

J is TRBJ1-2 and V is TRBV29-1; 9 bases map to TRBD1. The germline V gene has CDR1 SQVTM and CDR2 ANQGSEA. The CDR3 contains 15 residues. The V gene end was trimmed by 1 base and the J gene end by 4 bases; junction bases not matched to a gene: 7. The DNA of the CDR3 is TGCAGCGTTGAAGTGACAGGGGGTGTCGGCTATGGCTACACCTTC. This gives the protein CSVEVTGGVGYGYTF.

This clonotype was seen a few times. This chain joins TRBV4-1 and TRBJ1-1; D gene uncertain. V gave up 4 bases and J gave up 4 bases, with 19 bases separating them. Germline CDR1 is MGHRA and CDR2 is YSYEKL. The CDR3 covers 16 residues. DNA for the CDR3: TGCGCCAGCAGCCCAGAGAGTGGCGGTGCGAGCACTGAAGCTTTCTTT. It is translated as CASSPESGGASTEAFF.

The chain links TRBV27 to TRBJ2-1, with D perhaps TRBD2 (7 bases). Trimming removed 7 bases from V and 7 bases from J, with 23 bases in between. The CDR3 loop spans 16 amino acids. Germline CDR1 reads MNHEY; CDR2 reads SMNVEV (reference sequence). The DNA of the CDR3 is TGTGCCAGCACTCCTCTTGGGGGGGCCCGCTTGAATGAGCAGTTCTTC. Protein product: CASTPLGGARLNEQFF.

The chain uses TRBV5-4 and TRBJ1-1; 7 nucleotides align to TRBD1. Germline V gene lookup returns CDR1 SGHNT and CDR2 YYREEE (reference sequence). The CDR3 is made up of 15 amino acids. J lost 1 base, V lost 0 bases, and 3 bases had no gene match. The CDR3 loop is CASSLVRQGNTEAFF. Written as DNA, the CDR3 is TGTGCCAGCAGCTTGGTTAGACAGGGGAACACTGAAGCTTTCTTT.

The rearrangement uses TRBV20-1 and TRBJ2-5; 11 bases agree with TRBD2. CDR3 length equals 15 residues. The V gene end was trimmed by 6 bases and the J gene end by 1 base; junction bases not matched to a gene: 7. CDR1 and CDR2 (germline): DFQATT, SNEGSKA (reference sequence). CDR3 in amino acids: CSARLAGGRQETQYF. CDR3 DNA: TGCAGTGCGCGCCTAGCGGGGGGACGCCAAGAGACCCAGTACTTC.

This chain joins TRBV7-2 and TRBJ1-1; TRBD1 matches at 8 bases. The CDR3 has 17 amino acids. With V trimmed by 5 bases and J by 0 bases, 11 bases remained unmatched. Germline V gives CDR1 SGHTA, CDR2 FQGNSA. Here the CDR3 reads CASSPRTGWNMNTEAFF. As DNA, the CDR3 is TGTGCCAGCAGCCCGAGGACAGGGTGGAATATGAACACTGAAGCTTTCTTT.

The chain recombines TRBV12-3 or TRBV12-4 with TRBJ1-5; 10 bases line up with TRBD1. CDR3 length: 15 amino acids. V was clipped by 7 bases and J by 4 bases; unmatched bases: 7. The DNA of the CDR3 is TGTGCCAGCACAACCGGGACAGGGGCTAATCAGCCCCAGCATTTT. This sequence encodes CASTTGTGANQPQHF.